The rows below give T cell receptor beta chains drawn from one sample of a study of OX40 agonist ivuxolimab in advanced cancers. Here immunoSEQ multiplex PCR was the method, and the copy in TCRdb shows in-frame clones only, minus some. This sample yields roughly 67,000 clones, of which around 87% are seen a single time; 0.38% belongs to the top ten. This specimen was CD4+ or CD8+ T cells sorted from blood, taken in a trial of the OX40 agonist ivuxolimab. All receptors come from an adult with an advanced solid tumor such as melanoma, head and neck, liver or kidney cancer. CDR3s include the opening cysteine and the closing phenylalanine or tryptophan. The D gene is left open where the match is weak. Not all rows give a size; the values are once, few, many and, for expanded clones, a class.

size | D | J | V | DNA | CDR3
- | - | TRBJ2-1 | TRBV5-1 | TGCGCCAGCAGCTCGACAGGCGCCCGGGATACGAATGAGCAGTTCTTC | CASSSTGARDTNEQFF
- | - | TRBJ2-3 | TRBV5-1 | TGCGCCAGCAGCTTTTTGGAAAGCACAGATACGCAGTATTTT | CASSFLESTDTQYF
- | TRBD1 | TRBJ1-1 | TRBV2 | TGTGCCAGCAGACTCGACAGGGGCCGCATGAACACTGAAGCTTTCTTT | CASRLDRGRMNTEAFF
- | - | TRBJ2-7 | TRBV5-1 | TGCGCCAGCAGCCCAGGATATGGGGAAGTCTACGAGCAGTACTTC | CASSPGYGEVYEQYF
- | - | TRBJ1-1 | TRBV21-1 | TGTGCCAGCAGCAAAGTACCTCCGGCGATGAACACTGAAGCTTTCTTT | CASSKVPPAMNTEAFF
- | - | TRBJ1-1 | TRBV6-6 | TGTGCCAGCAGCACTTTAATGAACACTGAAGCTTTCTTT | CASSTLMNTEAFF
- | TRBD1 | TRBJ1-4 | TRBV7-2 | TGTGCCAGCAGCTCGGGACAGGGAAGGTCTAATGAAAAACTGTTTTTT | CASSSGQGRSNEKLFF
- | TRBD2 | TRBJ2-1 | TRBV18 | TGTGCCAGCTCACCACCGCGGGGGGGCCGTTACAATGAGCAGTTCTTC | CASSPPRGGRYNEQFF
- | - | TRBJ2-3 | TRBV7-6 | TGTGCCAGCAGCCAAAGCCGACTTGGCACGAATACGCAGTATTTT | CASSQSRLGTNTQYF
- | - | TRBJ1-1 | TRBV7-9 | TGTGCCAGCAGCCTGCAGATGAACACTGAAGCTTTCTTT | CASSLQMNTEAFF
- | TRBD2 | TRBJ2-5 | TRBV5-4 | TGTGCCAGCAGCCCATCGGGGGGTCAGGGAGAGACCCAGTACTTC | CASSPSGGQGETQYF
- | - | TRBJ2-7 | TRBV28 | TGTGCCAGCACCCTCCCATCCTCTAACGAGCAGTACTTC | CASTLPSSNEQYF
- | - | TRBJ2-1 | TRBV19 | TGTGCCAGTAGTATCGGCAGGGGGGATGAGCAGTTCTTC | CASSIGRGDEQFF
- | - | TRBJ2-7 | TRBV27 | TGTGCCAGCAAATCAGAACTGGCCGCCTACGAGCAGTACTTC | CASKSELAAYEQYF
- | TRBD1 | TRBJ1-5 | TRBV10-1 | TGCGCCAGCAGTGAGATAGTCGGAGGACAGGGGAATCAGCCCCAGCATTTT | CASSEIVGGQGNQPQHF
- | - | TRBJ1-6 | TRBV6-1 | TGTGCCAGCTCCCCGGATAGTAATAATTCACCCCTCCACTTT | CASSPDSNNSPLHF
few | TRBD1 | TRBJ1-1 | TRBV10-3 | TGTGCCATCAGTCCGGGACAGATGAACACTGAAGCTTTCTTT | CAISPGQMNTEAFF
- | - | TRBJ1-2 | TRBV30 | TGTGCCTGGACCGGAAGGGCAAAGGGCTATGGCTACACCTTC | CAWTGRAKGYGYTF
- | - | TRBJ1-1 | TRBV11-1 | TGTGCCAGCAGCTTCGGCGAGAACACTGAAGCTTTCTTT | CASSFGENTEAFF
- | - | TRBJ1-1 | TRBV5-6 | TGTGCCAGCAGCTTGGGGGGTTTGGGCTACAGAGAAGCTTTCTTT | CASSLGGLGYREAFF
- | - | TRBJ2-3 | TRBV11-2 | TGTGCCAGCAGCCCCGACTCGGGTCAGACAGATACGCAGTATTTT | CASSPDSGQTDTQYF
once | - | TRBJ2-2 | TRBV5-4 | TGTGCCAGCAGCCTAAGGACGGGGGGCGGCACCGGGGAGCTGTTTTTT | CASSLRTGGGTGELFF
- | - | TRBJ2-3 | TRBV9 | TGTGCCAGTTCCCTCGAGGGGGGGGGCACAGATACGCAGTATTTT | CASSLEGGGTDTQYF
- | TRBD1 | TRBJ2-3 | TRBV6-1 | TGTGCCAGCAGTGAAGTCGGGCAGGGGGTGGATACGCAGTATTTT | CASSEVGQGVDTQYF
few | - | TRBJ1-1 | TRBV6-4 | TGTGCCAGCAGTGAACAGGAGAACACTGAAGCTTTCTTT | CASSEQENTEAFF
- | - | TRBJ1-2 | TRBV4-2 | TGTGCCAGCAGCCAACTAGACCTGGTCGGCCCCGAGCAAGGCTACACCTTC | CASSQLDLVGPEQGYTF
- | TRBD2 | TRBJ2-7 | TRBV7-2 | TGTGCCAGCAGCTTAGCCGGCGGGGGGGCCTACGAGCAGTACTTC | CASSLAGGGAYEQYF
- | - | TRBJ1-3 | TRBV12-5 | TGTGCTAGTGGTTTGTGGAGGTCCGACTCTGGAAACACCATATATTTT | CASGLWRSDSGNTIYF
- | TRBD1 | TRBJ1-5 | TRBV4-2 | TGTGCCAGCAGCCAAGAGGGGGCGGACAGGCATAATCAGCCCCAGCATTTT | CASSQEGADRHNQPQHF
- | - | TRBJ1-5 | TRBV29-1 | TGCAGCGTTGGGCGGGGATCGCCCCAGCATTTT | CSVGRGSPQHF
- | - | TRBJ1-2 | TRBV5-4 | TGTGCCAGCAGCGTCCCCGGGACCTTCTATGGCTACACCTTC | CASSVPGTFYGYTF
- | - | TRBJ1-2 | TRBV4-3 | TGCGCCAGCAGCCAAGATTTAACGACGCGAAGGGGCTACACCTTC | CASSQDLTTRRGYTF
- | - | TRBJ1-1 | TRBV5-1 | TGCGCCAGCAGCCGGTCACCAATGAACACTGAAGCTTTCTTT | CASSRSPMNTEAFF
few | TRBD1 | TRBJ1-3 | TRBV6-5 | TGTGCCAGCAGACCGACAGGGTCTGGAAACACCATATATTTT | CASRPTGSGNTIYF
- | - | TRBJ1-5 | TRBV4-2 | TGTGCCAGCAGCCGCTCCTTGGATACGCCCTTGAGATGGGGCAATCAGCCCCAGCATTTT | CASSRSLDTPLRWGNQPQHF
- | - | TRBJ2-1 | TRBV5-1 | TGCGCCAGCAGCCCCTCCCATGAGCAGTTCTTC | CASSPSHEQFF
- | - | TRBJ2-1 | TRBV9 | TGTGCCAGCAGCGTAGCTACGGGGGGCTATGAGCAGTTCTTC | CASSVATGGYEQFF
- | TRBD1 | TRBJ1-4 | TRBV4-1 | TGCGCCAGCAGCCCCTCGGGGGACAGGGACAGGGAAAAACTGTTTTTT | CASSPSGDRDREKLFF
- | TRBD2 | TRBJ2-7 | TRBV11-2 | TGTGCCAGCAGCTTAGTTGCGGGGGGCCCGTCCTACGAGCAGTACTTC | CASSLVAGGPSYEQYF
once | - | TRBJ1-1 | TRBV25-1 | TGTGCCAGCAGTACACAGAACACTGAAGCTTTCTTT | CASSTQNTEAFF
few | - | TRBJ1-1 | TRBV5-1 | TGCGCCAGCAAGACAGTGTTGAACACTGAAGCTTTCTTT | CASKTVLNTEAFF
- | - | TRBJ2-3 | TRBV4-3 | TGCGCCAGCAGCCGACGACTATTGGTAGCAGATACGCAGTATTTT | CASSRRLLVADTQYF
- | TRBD2 | TRBJ2-7 | TRBV5-1 | TGCGCCAGCAGCGGCGGGACTAGCGTTACCTACGAGCAGTACTTC | CASSGGTSVTYEQYF
- | - | TRBJ1-1 | TRBV29-1 | TGCAGCGTGAGAGGGGCTTCTGAAGCCTTCTTT | CSVRGASEAFF
medium-sized | - | TRBJ2-7 | TRBV7-9 | TGTGCCAGCAGCTTGGACACGGCCTACGAGCAGTACTTC | CASSLDTAYEQYF
- | - | TRBJ2-2 | TRBV5-5 | TGTGCCAGCAGCCCTCGGGGGGCAGGAAGCGGGGAGCTGTTTTTT | CASSPRGAGSGELFF
- | TRBD2 | TRBJ2-7 | TRBV7-3 | TGTGCCAGCAGCATCCGGGACGGCGGGGGGTACGAGCAGTACTTC | CASSIRDGGGYEQYF
- | - | TRBJ1-3 | TRBV2 | TGTGCCAGCAGTGAAGCATCGTGGGGCTCTGGAAACACCATATATTTT | CASSEASWGSGNTIYF
- | TRBD2 | TRBJ2-7 | TRBV11-2 | TGTGCCAGCAGCTTAGTCGGGGGGAGCTCCTACGAGCAGTACTTC | CASSLVGGSSYEQYF
- | TRBD1 | TRBJ1-1 | TRBV5-1 | TGCGCCAGCAGCAGTATGACAGGGGGGAACACTGAAGCTTTCTTT | CASSSMTGGNTEAFF
- | - | TRBJ2-1 | TRBV6-1 | TGTGCCAGCAGTGAAGGGGTACAATCGAAGCAGTTCTTC | CASSEGVQSKQFF
- | TRBD1 | TRBJ2-7 | TRBV5-1 | TGCGCCAGCAGCTTGGCCGGGACAGGGTCGGACGAGCAGTACTTC | CASSLAGTGSDEQYF
- | - | TRBJ1-3 | TRBV18 | TGTGCCAGCTCATCAGACCGTAGAAACACCATATATTTT | CASSSDRRNTIYF
- | - | TRBJ2-6 | TRBV19 | TGTGCCAGTAGTATAGAGACCCCGGGCCGCAATGTCCTGACTTTC | CASSIETPGRNVLTF
- | TRBD1 | TRBJ2-5 | TRBV12-5 | TGTGCTAGTGGTTCCGGACAGGGAGAGACCCAGTACTTC | CASGSGQGETQYF
- | TRBD2 | TRBJ2-1 | TRBV29-1 | TGCAGCGTTGAGTCCCGCGGGGGGGTGGTAAATGAGCAGTTCTTC | CSVESRGGVVNEQFF
- | TRBD1 | TRBJ2-7 | TRBV6-5 | TGTGCCAGCAGTTCCGGGACAGGGATTTACGAGCAGTACTTC | CASSSGTGIYEQYF
- | TRBD1 | TRBJ2-7 | TRBV7-2 | TGTGCCAGCAGCTTAGCGTCCGGGACAGGGAGCTCCTACGAGCAGTACTTC | CASSLASGTGSSYEQYF
- | - | TRBJ2-5 | TRBV7-9 | TGTGCCAGCAGCTTAGCTAGCGGAAGGATGGAGACCCAGTACTTC | CASSLASGRMETQYF
once | - | TRBJ2-7 | TRBV30 | TGTGCCTGGAGTGTATCCGGGGCCTCAAGCGAGCAGTACTTC | CAWSVSGASSEQYF